These T cell receptor beta chains were read from a single sample in a study of T cell responses to AZD1222 COVID-19 vaccine. The table came from immunoSEQ multiplex PCR; TCRdb's copy has only in-frame clones and leaves some out. The data contain around 210,000 clones, less than 95% of them singletons. The material sequenced was peripheral blood, taken 28 days after the second dose of the MenACWY control vaccine. The receptors derive from an adult who received the MenACWY meningococcal vaccine as a control. Each CDR3 is given with its conserved first and last residue.

J gene: TRBJ1-3; V gene: TRBV2; CDR3 protein: CASRQGTGNTIYF
J gene: TRBJ2-7; V gene: TRBV3-1/TRBV3-2; CDR3 protein: CASSSHTSGTSYEQYF
J gene: TRBJ2-7; V gene: TRBV30; CDR3 protein: CAWSVRGAKMEYF
J gene: TRBJ1-2; V gene: TRBV14; CDR3 protein: CASSLKRVTGGYTF
J gene: TRBJ2-5; V gene: TRBV4-3; CDR3 protein: CASSQEKRPQETQYF
J gene: TRBJ2-2; V gene: TRBV27; CDR3 protein: CASATGTADTGELFF
J gene: TRBJ2-7; V gene: TRBV5-1; CDR3 protein: CASSELAGEYEQYF
J gene: TRBJ1-2; V gene: TRBV7-9; CDR3 protein: CASSLSQDRIYGYTF
J gene: TRBJ1-6; V gene: TRBV21-1; CDR3 protein: CASSRPRRHRPWISPLHF
J gene: TRBJ1-1; V gene: TRBV3-1/TRBV3-2; CDR3 protein: CASSLLGAEAFF
J gene: TRBJ1-3; V gene: TRBV3-1/TRBV3-2; CDR3 protein: CASSRKDRTSGNTIYF
J gene: TRBJ1-5; V gene: TRBV27; CDR3 protein: CASSSDLGANQPQHF
J gene: TRBJ2-2; V gene: TRBV4-1; CDR3 protein: CASSPGQNTGELFF
J gene: TRBJ2-7; V gene: TRBV3-1/TRBV3-2; CDR3 protein: CASSQGAGNYEQYF
J gene: TRBJ1-1; V gene: TRBV28; CDR3 protein: CASSLWGEGTEAFF
J gene: TRBJ2-1; V gene: TRBV19; CDR3 protein: CASSIVHRAGNEQFF
J gene: TRBJ2-1; V gene: TRBV4-2; CDR3 protein: CASSQVDEQFF
J gene: TRBJ2-7; V gene: TRBV19; CDR3 protein: CASSWGGSYEQYF
J gene: TRBJ1-6; V gene: TRBV19; CDR3 protein: CASSTAGGTRGPLHF
J gene: TRBJ1-5; V gene: TRBV18; CDR3 protein: CASSPAGDNQPQHF
J gene: TRBJ2-2; V gene: TRBV5-1; CDR3 protein: CASSLGEGGELFF
J gene: TRBJ1-1; V gene: TRBV5-1; CDR3 protein: CASSTSTGGRTEAFF
J gene: TRBJ1-3; V gene: TRBV30; CDR3 protein: CAWRLVSGNTIYF
J gene: TRBJ2-1; V gene: TRBV6-4; CDR3 protein: CASSDGGGPSRNEQFF
J gene: TRBJ1-6; V gene: TRBV30; CDR3 protein: CAWGPGTSLHF
J gene: TRBJ1-1; V gene: TRBV12-3/TRBV12-4; CDR3 protein: CASSRTEAFF
J gene: TRBJ2-7; V gene: TRBV28; CDR3 protein: CASTVPGQVYEQYF
J gene: TRBJ2-5; V gene: TRBV5-6; CDR3 protein: CASSTPTGPSTQYF
J gene: TRBJ2-1; V gene: TRBV11-2; CDR3 protein: CASSALAGGGDEQFF
J gene: TRBJ1-6; V gene: TRBV5-1; CDR3 protein: CASSSQGANNSPLHF
J gene: TRBJ2-2; V gene: TRBV6-6; CDR3 protein: CASSAAKGGELFF
J gene: TRBJ2-7; V gene: TRBV5-1; CDR3 protein: CASSPGRLLSYEQYF
J gene: TRBJ1-1; V gene: TRBV14; CDR3 protein: CASSQVRGVYTEAFF
J gene: TRBJ2-7; V gene: TRBV7-6; CDR3 protein: CASSPGGGGSYEQYF
J gene: TRBJ1-1; V gene: TRBV19; CDR3 protein: CASSLTKNTEAFF